The 14 T cell receptor beta chains presented below share a single source sample, sequenced in a study of blood T cell repertoires in COVID-19. Assay: immunoSEQ multiplex PCR; the TCRdb copy retains only in-frame clones and omits some. The data hold roughly 520,000 clones, with around 89% observed a single time. The specimen was PBMCs or T cells enriched from blood (not recorded which). The receptors shown here come from a woman aged 40 to 50 who had recovered from COVID-19.

This chain uses TRBV5-1 with TRBJ2-3; D remains ambiguous. The CDR3 length is 14 residues. Trimming took off 2 bases at V and 2 bases at J, with 9 bases between the two ends. Germline CDR1 SGHRS, CDR2 YFSETQ. The CDR3 region is CASSFDIPTDTQYF. As DNA, the CDR3 is TGCGCCAGCAGCTTTGACATCCCCACAGATACGCAGTATTTT.

This chain links TRBV12-3 or TRBV12-4 with TRBJ2-7; the D gene is possibly TRBD1 (6 bases). V dropped 3 bases and J dropped 2 bases, with 8 bases sitting between them. This CDR3 spans 13 amino acids. The CDR3 reads CASSFGQTYEQYF. The CDR3 DNA is TGTGCCAGCAGTTTCGGACAGACCTACGAGCAGTACTTC.

The rearrangement uses TRBV15 and TRBJ2-2; 11 bases are shared with TRBD2. The CDR3 totals 16 residues. The J segment lost 4 bases and the V segment lost 5 bases, leaving 6 bases of the junction unmatched. Germline V lookup: CDR1 LNHNV, CDR2 YYDKDF (reference sequence). The CDR3 DNA is TGTGCCACCAGCGACCTACTAGCGGGAGCCACCGGGGAGCTGTTTTTT. It translates to CATSDLLAGATGELFF. Full variable domain (missing parts from reference TRBV15 and TRBJ2-2): DAMVIQNPRYQVTQFGKPVTLSCSQTLNHNVMYWYQQKSSQAPKLLFHYYDKDFNNEADTPDNFQSRRPNTSFCFLDIRSPGLGDTAMYLCATSDLLAGATGELFFGEGSRLTVL.

V gene TRBV3-1 (or the pseudogene TRBV3-2) combines with J gene TRBJ1-1; possibly TRBD1 for D (6 bases). Trimming pared 2 bases from V and 0 bases from J, leaving 10 bases between. Germline V gives CDR1 LGHDT, CDR2 YNNKEL (reference sequence). CDR3 size: 15 residues. CDR3 DNA sequence: TGTGCCAGCAGCCAACCGGGACAACTGAACACTGAAGCTTTCTTT. It specifies CASSQPGQLNTEAFF.

CDR3 coding DNA: TGTGCCAGCAGTTACTCTGGGGCAGAAAGCACTGAAGCTTTCTTT. Translation: CASSYSGAESTEAFF. The genes are TRBV6-5 and TRBJ1-1; TRBD1 might be the D (5 bases). The ends were cut back, 0 bases at V and 4 bases at J, with 12 bases in the middle. CDR1 and CDR2 from the germline V gene are MNHEY and SVGAGI. This CDR3 comprises 15 residues.

A few counts support this clone. The V gene is TRBV2, the J gene TRBJ1-2, with a tentative D call TRBD1 (6 bases). The CDR3 is made up of 13 amino acids. Trimming removed 5 bases from V and 8 bases from J, with 15 bases in between. The germline V gene encodes CDR1 SNHLY and CDR2 FYNNEI. The CDR3 loop is CASSQGGEWGYTF. In DNA, the CDR3 is TGTGCCAGCAGTCAAGGGGGGGAGTGGGGCTACACCTTC.

The V gene is TRBV29-1, the J gene TRBJ1-4; the D gene is possibly TRBD1 (6 bases). Deletions cut 8 bases from V and 8 bases from J, with 18 bases between. The CDR3 length is 13 residues. Looked up from germline, CDR1 is SQVTM and CDR2 is ANQGSEA. DNA of the CDR3: TGCAGCTCAAGAGGGGGTTCTGGAGAAAAACTGTTTTTT. It encodes CSSRGGSGEKLFF.

The gene calls are TRBV9 and TRBJ1-4; D is perhaps TRBD1 (5 bases). CDR3 size: 15 residues. CDR1 SGDLS and CDR2 YYNGEE come from the germline V gene. The ends were cut back, 0 bases at V and 7 bases at J, with 13 bases in the middle. Written as DNA, the CDR3 is TGTGCCAGCAGCGTAGAGGGCAGGGTCTCTGAAAAACTGTTTTTT. Translation gives CASSVEGRVSEKLFF.

This clone was counted once. V is TRBV9 and J is TRBJ2-1, with 9 positions matching TRBD2. The germline CDR1 and CDR2 sequences are SGDLS and YYNGEE. This CDR3 is 15 amino acids long. Trimming at V came to 4 bases and at J to 3 bases, leaving 5 bases not matched to a gene. CDR3 sequence reads: CASSPPSGDYNEQFF. The CDR3, as DNA: TGTGCCAGCAGCCCACCTAGCGGGGACTACAATGAGCAGTTCTTC. The variable domain in full, with the rest retrieved from reference TRBV9 and TRBJ2-1, is DSGVTQTPKHLITATGQRVTLRCSPRSGDLSVYWYQQSLDQGLQFLIQYYNGEERAKGNILERFSAQQFPDLHSELNLSSLELGDSALYFCASSPPSGDYNEQFFGPGTRLTVL.

The chain carries TRBV19 and TRBJ1-6; 9 bases map to TRBD1. The V segment lost 5 bases and the J segment 7 bases; nucleotides outside the gene matches: 6. This CDR3 contains 15 residues. From germline, CDR1 is LNHDA and CDR2 SQIVND (reference sequence). Written as DNA, the CDR3 is TGTGCCAGTAGTGTTGGGACAGGGCGAAATTCACCCCTCCACTTT. Translating it yields CASSVGTGRNSPLHF.

This rearrangement joins TRBV3-1 (or the pseudogene TRBV3-2) to TRBJ2-1, with 7 bases lining up with TRBD2. CDR3 length: 15 residues. Per the germline V gene, CDR1 is LGHDT and CDR2 is YNNKEL (reference sequence). J was trimmed by 5 bases and V by 6 bases; bases with no gene match: 10. Here the CDR3 reads CASSRPGLIDNEQFF. CDR3 sequence (DNA): TGTGCCAGCAGTCGGCCGGGACTAATCGACAATGAGCAGTTCTTC.

The genes are TRBV27 and TRBJ1-2; D unresolved. CDR3 length: 14 amino acids. The V gene lost 6 bases and the J gene lost 10 bases, with 21 bases spanning the gap. Germline CDR1 MNHEY, CDR2 SMNVEV (reference sequence). The chain's CDR3 is CASSASIWAPDYTF. CDR3 DNA sequence: TGTGCCAGCAGCGCCTCGATTTGGGCCCCAGACTACACCTTC.

The chain is built from TRBV7-2 and TRBJ2-1; D may be TRBD2 (7 bases). This CDR3 is built from 16 residues. Germline V gene lookup returns CDR1 SGHTA and CDR2 FQGNSA. Trimming shortened V by 3 bases and J by 0 bases, and 12 bases separated the two germline ends. The DNA for the CDR3 is TGTGCCAGCAGCTTTCAAGGGGGGGTCTCCTACAATGAGCAGTTCTTC. Its protein is CASSFQGGVSYNEQFF. The variable domain in full, completed from reference TRBV7-2 and TRBJ2-1, reads GAGVSQSPSNKVTEKGKDVELRCDPISGHTALYWYRQSLGQGLEFLIYFQGNSAPDKSGLPSDRFSAERTGGSVSTLTIQRTQQEDSAVYLCASSFQGGVSYNEQFFGPGTRLTVL.

The chain has TRBV19 and TRBJ1-4; D gene uncertain. V was cut by 3 bases and J by 5 bases, with 13 bases left in between. The CDR3 sequence is 15 residues long. The germline V gene has CDR1 LNHDA and CDR2 SQIVND (reference sequence). CDR3 DNA sequence: TGTGCCAGTAGTATCAGAGGGTGGGGAAATGAAAAACTGTTTTTT. Amino acid sequence: CASSIRGWGNEKLFF.